This TCR beta chain was profiled in a study of siplizumab effects on memory and regulatory T cells. Notes on the study in general: Unstimulated naive T cells seemed to show more diversity than memory cells did, and they also seemed to be among the major contributors to the alloresponse. Researchers could not give a naive or memory phenotype to roughly 80-97% of proliferating CD4+ or CD8+ clones. Sequences below about 10^-5 frequency were poorly captured, and few alloreactive clones mapped to unstimulated subsets.

About this clone itself: The antigen remains undetermined.

Profiling relied on immunoSEQ multiplex PCR, and the TCRdb table lists in-frame clones only, not all of them. In the table there are about 52,000 clones, about 97% of which are singletons. Trimming stripped 4 bases from V and 6 bases from J, with 12 bases between. This CDR3 is built from 13 residues. Germline-derived CDR1 and CDR2 are MNHNS and SASEGT. Sequences were generated from unstimulated naive, memory, effector memory and TEMRA subsets in a few donor pairs. The V and J genes are TRBV6-1 and TRBJ1-1; no clear D gene. The sample was naive CD4+ T cells sorted from blood. The TCR sequence derives from a human donor in good health. CDR3 region: CASSAQLVAEAFF. The CDR3 region has the DNA TGTGCCAGCAGTGCGCAGTTGGTGGCTGAAGCTTTCTTT.